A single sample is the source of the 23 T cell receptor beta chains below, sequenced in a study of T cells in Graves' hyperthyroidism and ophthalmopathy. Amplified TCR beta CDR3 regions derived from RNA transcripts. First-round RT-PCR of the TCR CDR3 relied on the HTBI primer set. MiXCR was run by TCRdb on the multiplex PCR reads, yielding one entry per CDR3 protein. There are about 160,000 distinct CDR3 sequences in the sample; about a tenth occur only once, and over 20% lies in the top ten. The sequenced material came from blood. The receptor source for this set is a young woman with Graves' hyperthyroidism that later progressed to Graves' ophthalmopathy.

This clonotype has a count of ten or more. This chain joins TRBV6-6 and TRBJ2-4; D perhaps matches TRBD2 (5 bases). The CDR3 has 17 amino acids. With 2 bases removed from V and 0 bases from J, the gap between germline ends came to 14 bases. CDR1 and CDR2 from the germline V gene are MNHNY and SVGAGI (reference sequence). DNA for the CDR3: TGTGCCAGCAGTTACGACGGAGGCGGGTTAGCCAAAAACATTCAGTACTTC. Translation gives CASSYDGGGLAKNIQYF.

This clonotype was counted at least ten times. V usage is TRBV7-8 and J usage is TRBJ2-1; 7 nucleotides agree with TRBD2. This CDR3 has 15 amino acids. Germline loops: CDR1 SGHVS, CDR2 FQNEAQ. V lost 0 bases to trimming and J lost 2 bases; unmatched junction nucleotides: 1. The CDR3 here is CASSLAGGAYNEQFF. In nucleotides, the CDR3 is TGTGCCAGCAGCTTAGCGGGGGGGGCCTACAATGAGCAGTTCTTC.

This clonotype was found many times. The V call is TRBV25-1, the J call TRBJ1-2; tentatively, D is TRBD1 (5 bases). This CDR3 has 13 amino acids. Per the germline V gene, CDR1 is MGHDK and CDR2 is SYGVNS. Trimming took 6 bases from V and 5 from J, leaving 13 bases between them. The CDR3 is CASSGTAYYGYTF. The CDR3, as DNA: TGTGCCAGCAGCGGGACGGCATATTATGGCTACACCTTC.

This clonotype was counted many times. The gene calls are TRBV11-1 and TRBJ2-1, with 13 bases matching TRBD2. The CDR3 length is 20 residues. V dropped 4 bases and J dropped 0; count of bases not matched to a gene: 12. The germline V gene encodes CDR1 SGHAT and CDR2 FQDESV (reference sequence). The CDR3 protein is CASSSTGLAGKKVSYNEQFF. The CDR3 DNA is TGTGCCAGCAGCTCAACGGGACTAGCGGGGAAAAAGGTCTCCTACAATGAGCAGTTCTTC.

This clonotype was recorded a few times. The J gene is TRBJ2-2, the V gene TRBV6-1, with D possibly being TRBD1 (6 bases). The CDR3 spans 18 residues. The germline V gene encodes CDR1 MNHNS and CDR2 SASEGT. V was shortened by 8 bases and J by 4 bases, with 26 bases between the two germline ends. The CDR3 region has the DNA TGTGCCAGCCGAGACGATCCTCGACAGGTGAGGCGCACCGGGGAGCTGTTTTTT. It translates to CASRDDPRQVRRTGELFF.

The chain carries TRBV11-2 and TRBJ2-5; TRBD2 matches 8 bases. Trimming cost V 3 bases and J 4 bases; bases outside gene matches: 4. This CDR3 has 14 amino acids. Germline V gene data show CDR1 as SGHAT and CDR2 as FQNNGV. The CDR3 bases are TGTGCCAGCAGCTTTCGGGGGGGGGCAGAGACCCAGTACTTC. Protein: CASSFRGGAETQYF.

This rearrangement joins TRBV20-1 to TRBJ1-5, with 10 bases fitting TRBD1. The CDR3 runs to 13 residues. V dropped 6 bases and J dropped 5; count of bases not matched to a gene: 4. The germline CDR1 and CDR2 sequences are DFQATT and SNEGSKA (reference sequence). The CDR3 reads CSASGTGDQPQHF. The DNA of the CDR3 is TGCAGTGCATCCGGGACAGGGGATCAGCCCCAGCATTTT.

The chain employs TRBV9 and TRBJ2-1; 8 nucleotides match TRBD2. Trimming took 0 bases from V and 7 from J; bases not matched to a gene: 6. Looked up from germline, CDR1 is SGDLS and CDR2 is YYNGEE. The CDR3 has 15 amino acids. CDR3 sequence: CASSVDSGNGNEQFF. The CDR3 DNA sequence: TGTGCCAGCAGCGTAGATAGCGGGAACGGTAATGAGCAGTTCTTC. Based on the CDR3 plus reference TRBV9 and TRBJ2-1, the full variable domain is DSGVTQTPKHLITATGQRVTLRCSPRSGDLSVYWYQQSLDQGLQFLIQYYNGEERAKGNILERFSAQQFPDLHSELNLSSLELGDSALYFCASSVDSGNGNEQFFGPGTRLTVL.

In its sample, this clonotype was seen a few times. Here the CDR3 DNA reads TGTGCCAGCAGCTTAACGGGGACAGGGGGCTATAATGAGCAGTTCTTC. It is translated as CASSLTGTGGYNEQFF. The chain recombines TRBV7-3 with TRBJ2-1; 12 bases map to TRBD1. This CDR3 is built from 16 residues. From germline, CDR1 is SGHTA and CDR2 FQGTGA. The V gene end was trimmed by 0 bases and the J gene end by 7 bases; junction bases not matched to a gene: 4.

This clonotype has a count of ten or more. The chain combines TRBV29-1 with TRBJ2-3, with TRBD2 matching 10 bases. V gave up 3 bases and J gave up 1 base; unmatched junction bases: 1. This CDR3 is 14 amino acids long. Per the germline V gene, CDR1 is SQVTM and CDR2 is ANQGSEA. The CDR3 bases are TGCAGCGTTGAGCTAGCGGGGGGCACAGATACGCAGTATTTT. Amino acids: CSVELAGGTDTQYF.

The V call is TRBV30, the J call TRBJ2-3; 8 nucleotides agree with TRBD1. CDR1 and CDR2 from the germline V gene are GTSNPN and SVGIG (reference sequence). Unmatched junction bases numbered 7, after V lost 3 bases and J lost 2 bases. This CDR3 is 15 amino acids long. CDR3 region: CAWRRTGHNTDTQYF. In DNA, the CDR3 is TGTGCCTGGAGAAGGACAGGGCATAACACAGATACGCAGTATTTT.

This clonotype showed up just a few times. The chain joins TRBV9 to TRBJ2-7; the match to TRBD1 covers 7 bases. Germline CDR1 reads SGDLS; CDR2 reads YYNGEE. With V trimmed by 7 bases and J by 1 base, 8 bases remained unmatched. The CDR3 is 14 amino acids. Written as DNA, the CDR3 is TGTGCCAGCGGAACTACAGGGGCATCCTACGAGCAGTACTTC. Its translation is CASGTTGASYEQYF. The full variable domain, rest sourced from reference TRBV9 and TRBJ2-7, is DSGVTQTPKHLITATGQRVTLRCSPRSGDLSVYWYQQSLDQGLQFLIQYYNGEERAKGNILERFSAQQFPDLHSELNLSSLELGDSALYFCASGTTGASYEQYFGPGTRLTVT.

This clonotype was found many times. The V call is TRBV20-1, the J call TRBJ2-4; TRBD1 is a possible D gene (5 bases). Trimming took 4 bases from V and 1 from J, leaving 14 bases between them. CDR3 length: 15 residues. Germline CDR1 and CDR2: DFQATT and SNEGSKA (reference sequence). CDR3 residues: CSATGPDFAKNIQYF. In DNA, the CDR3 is TGCAGTGCTACAGGGCCGGATTTCGCCAAAAACATTCAGTACTTC.

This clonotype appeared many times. The CDR3 here is CSARVGGSGNTIYF. The CDR3 DNA is TGCAGTGCTAGAGTGGGCGGCTCTGGAAACACCATATATTTT. The gene calls are TRBV20-1 and TRBJ1-3; D gene ambiguous. Germline lookup yields CDR1 DFQATT and CDR2 SNEGSKA (reference sequence). This CDR3 has 14 amino acids. V lost 1 base to trimming and J lost 0 bases, with 7 bases between them.

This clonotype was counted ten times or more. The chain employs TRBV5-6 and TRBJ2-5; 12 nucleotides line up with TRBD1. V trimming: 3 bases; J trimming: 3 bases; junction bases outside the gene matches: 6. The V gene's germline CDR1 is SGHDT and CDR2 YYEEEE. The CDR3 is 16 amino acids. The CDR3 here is CASSSRDRGREETQYF. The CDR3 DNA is TGTGCCAGCAGCTCCCGGGACAGGGGGCGTGAAGAGACCCAGTACTTC. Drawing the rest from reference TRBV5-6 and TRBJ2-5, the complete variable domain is DAGVTQSPTHLIKTRGQQVTLRCSPKSGHDTVSWYQQALGQGPQFIFQYYEEEERQRGNFPDRFSGHQFPNYSSELNVNALLLGDSALYLCASSSRDRGREETQYFGPGTRLLVL.

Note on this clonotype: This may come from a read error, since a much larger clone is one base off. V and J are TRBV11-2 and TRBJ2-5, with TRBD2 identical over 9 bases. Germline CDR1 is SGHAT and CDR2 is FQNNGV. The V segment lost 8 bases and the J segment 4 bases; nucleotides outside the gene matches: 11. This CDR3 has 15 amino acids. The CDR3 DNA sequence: TGTGCCAGCGGGCCACAAGCGGGGGGAGTAGAGACCCAGTACTTC. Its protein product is CASGPQAGGVETQYF.

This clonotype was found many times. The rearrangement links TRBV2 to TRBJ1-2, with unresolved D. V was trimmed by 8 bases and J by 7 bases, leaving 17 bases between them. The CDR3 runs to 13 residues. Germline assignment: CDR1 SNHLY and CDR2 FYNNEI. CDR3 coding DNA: TGTGCCAGCCCTGCGAGAGATCGGGGTGGCTACACCTTC. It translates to CASPARDRGGYTF. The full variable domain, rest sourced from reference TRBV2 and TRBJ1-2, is EPEVTQTPSHQVTQMGQEVILRCVPISNHLYFYWYRQILGQKVEFLVSFYNNEISEKSEIFDDQFSVERPDGSNFTLKIRSTKLEDSAMYFCASPARDRGGYTFGSGTRLTVV.

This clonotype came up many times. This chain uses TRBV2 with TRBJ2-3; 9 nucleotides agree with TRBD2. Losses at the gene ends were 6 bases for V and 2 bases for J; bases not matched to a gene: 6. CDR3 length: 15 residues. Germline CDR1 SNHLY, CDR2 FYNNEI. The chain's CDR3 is CASSDLAGLTDTQYF. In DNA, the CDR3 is TGTGCCAGCAGCGATCTAGCGGGACTCACAGATACGCAGTATTTT.

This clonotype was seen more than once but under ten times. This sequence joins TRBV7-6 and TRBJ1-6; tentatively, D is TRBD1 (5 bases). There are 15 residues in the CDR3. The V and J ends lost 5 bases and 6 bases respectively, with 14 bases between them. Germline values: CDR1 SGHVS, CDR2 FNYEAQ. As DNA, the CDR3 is TGTGCCAGCAGCCCGGACATGGCCGGTAATTCACCCCTCCACTTT. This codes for CASSPDMAGNSPLHF.

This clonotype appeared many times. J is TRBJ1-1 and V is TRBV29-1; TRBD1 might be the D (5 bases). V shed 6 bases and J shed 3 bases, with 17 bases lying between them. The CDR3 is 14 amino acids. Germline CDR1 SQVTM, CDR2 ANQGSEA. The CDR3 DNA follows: TGCAGCGTGGCTTGGCGGGGGAGGGACACTGAAGCTTTCTTT. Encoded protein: CSVAWRGRDTEAFF.

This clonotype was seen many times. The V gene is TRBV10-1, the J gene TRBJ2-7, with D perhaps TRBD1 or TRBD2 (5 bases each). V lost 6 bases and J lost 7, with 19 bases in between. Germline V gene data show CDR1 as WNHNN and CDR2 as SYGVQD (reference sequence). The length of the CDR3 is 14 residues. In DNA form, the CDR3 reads TGCGCCAGCAGAATGAAGTGGGACCTACTAGAGCAGTACTTC. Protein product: CASRMKWDLLEQYF.

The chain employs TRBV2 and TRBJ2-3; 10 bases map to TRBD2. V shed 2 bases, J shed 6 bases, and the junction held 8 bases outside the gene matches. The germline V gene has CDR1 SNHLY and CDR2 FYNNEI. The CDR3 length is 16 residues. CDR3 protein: CASSELRSGGGDTQYF. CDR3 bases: TGTGCCAGCAGTGAATTAAGAAGCGGGGGGGGGGATACGCAGTATTTT.

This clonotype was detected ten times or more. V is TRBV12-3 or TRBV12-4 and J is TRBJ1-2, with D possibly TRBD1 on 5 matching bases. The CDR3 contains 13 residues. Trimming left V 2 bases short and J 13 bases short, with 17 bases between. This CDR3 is CASSLIHRRAGTF. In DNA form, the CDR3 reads TGTGCCAGCAGTTTAATTCACCGCAGGGCGGGCACCTTC.